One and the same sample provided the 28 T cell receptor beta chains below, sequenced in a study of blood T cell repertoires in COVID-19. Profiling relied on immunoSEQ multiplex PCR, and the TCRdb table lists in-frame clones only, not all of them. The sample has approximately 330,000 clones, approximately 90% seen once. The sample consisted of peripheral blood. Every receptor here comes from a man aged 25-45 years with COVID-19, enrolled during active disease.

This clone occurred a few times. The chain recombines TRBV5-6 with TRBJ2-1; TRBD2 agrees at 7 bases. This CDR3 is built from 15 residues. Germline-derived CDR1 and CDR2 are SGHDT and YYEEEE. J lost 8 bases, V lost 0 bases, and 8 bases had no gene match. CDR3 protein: CASSLEGLESHEQFF. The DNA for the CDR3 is TGTGCCAGCAGCTTGGAAGGACTAGAGTCCCATGAGCAGTTCTTC.

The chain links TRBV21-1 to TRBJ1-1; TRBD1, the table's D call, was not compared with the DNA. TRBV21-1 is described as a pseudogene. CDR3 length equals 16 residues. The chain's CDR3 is CASSKVRQGKNTEAFF. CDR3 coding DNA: TGTGCCAGCAGCAAAGTCCGACAGGGGAAGAACACTGAAGCTTTCTTT.

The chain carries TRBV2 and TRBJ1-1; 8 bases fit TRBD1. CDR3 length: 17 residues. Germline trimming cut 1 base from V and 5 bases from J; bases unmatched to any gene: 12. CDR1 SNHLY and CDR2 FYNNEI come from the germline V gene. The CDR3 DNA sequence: TGTGCCAGCAGTGAAGAATGGCTCGGACAGGGACAGACTGAAGCTTTCTTT. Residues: CASSEEWLGQGQTEAFF.

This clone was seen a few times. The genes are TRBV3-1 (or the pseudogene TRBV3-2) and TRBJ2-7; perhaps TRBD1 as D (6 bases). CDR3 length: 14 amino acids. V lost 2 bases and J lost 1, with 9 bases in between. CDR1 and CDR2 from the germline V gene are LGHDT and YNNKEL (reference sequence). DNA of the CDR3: TGTGCCAGCAGCCAACCCGGGACATCCTACGAGCAGTACTTC. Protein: CASSQPGTSYEQYF.

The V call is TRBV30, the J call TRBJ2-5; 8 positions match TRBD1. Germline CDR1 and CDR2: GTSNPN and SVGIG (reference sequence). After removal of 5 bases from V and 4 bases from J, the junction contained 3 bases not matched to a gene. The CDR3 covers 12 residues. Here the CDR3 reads CAWDRGGETQYF. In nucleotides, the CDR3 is TGTGCCTGGGACAGGGGAGGAGAGACCCAGTACTTC.

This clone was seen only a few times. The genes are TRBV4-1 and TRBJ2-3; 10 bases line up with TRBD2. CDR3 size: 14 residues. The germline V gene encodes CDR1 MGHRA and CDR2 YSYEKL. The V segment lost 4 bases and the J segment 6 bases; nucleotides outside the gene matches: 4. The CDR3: CASSPGTSEDTQYF. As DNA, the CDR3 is TGCGCCAGCAGCCCTGGGACTAGCGAGGATACGCAGTATTTT.

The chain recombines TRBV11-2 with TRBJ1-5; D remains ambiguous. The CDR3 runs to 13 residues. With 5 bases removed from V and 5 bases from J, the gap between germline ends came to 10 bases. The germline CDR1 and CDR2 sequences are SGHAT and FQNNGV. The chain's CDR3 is CASSPSPHQPQHF. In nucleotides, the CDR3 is TGTGCCAGCAGCCCTTCTCCCCATCAGCCCCAGCATTTT.

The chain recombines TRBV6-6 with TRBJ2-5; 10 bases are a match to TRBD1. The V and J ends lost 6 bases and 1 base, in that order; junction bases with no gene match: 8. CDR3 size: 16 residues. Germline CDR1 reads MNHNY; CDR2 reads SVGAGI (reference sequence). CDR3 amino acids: CASRPRDRGGQETQYF. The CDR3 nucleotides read TGTGCCAGCAGGCCCCGGGACAGGGGAGGCCAAGAGACCCAGTACTTC.

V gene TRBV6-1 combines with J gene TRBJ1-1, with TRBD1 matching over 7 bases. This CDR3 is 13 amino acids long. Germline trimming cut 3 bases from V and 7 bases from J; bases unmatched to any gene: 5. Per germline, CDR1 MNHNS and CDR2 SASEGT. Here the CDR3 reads CASSDRQGYEAFF. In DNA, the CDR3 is TGTGCCAGCAGTGACAGACAGGGCTATGAAGCTTTCTTT.

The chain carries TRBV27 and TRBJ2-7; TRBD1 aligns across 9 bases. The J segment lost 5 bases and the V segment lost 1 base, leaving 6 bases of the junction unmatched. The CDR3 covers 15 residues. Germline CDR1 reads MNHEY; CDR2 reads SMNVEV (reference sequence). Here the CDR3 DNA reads TGTGCCAGCAGTTTATTAGGGACAGGGCACCACGAGCAGTACTTC. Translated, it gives CASSLLGTGHHEQYF.

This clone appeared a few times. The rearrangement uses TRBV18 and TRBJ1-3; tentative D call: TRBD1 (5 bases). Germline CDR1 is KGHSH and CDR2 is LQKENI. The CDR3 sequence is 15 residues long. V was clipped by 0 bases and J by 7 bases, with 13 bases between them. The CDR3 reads CASSPPNPGGNTIYF. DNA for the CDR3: TGTGCCAGCTCACCACCGAATCCCGGGGGGAACACCATATATTTT.

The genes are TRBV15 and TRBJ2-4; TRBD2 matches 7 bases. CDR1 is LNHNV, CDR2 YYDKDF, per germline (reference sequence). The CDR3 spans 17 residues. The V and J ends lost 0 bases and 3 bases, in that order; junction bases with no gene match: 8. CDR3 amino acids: CATSRDPPGEGKNIQYF. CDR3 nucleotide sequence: TGTGCCACCAGCAGAGACCCGCCTGGGGAGGGCAAAAACATTCAGTACTTC.

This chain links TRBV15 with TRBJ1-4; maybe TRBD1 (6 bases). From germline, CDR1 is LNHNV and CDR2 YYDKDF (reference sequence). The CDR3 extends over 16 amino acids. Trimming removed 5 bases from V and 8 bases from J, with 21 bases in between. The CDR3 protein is CATSWRGGARTEKLFF. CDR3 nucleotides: TGTGCCACCAGCTGGAGGGGGGGGGCGCGTACCGAAAAACTGTTTTTT.

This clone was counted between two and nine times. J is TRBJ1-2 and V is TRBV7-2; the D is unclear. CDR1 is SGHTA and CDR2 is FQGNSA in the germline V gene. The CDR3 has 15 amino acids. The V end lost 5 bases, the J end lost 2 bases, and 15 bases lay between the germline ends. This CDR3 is CASSPTAAPNYGYTF. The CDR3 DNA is TGTGCCAGCAGCCCGACGGCGGCTCCGAACTATGGCTACACCTTC.

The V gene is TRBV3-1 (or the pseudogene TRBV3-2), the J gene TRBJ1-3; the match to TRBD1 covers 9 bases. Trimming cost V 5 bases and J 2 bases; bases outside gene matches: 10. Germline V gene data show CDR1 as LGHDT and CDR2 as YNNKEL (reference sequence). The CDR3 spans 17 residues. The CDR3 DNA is TGTGCCAGCAGCTTTGGACAGGGGTTGGGTCCTGGAAACACCATATATTTT. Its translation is CASSFGQGLGPGNTIYF.

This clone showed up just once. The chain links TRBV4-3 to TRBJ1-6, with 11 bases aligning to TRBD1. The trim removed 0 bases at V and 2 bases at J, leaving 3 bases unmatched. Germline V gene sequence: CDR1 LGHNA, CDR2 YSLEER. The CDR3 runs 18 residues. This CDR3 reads CASSQDGTGGTYNSPLHF. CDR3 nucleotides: TGCGCCAGCAGCCAAGATGGGACAGGGGGAACCTATAATTCACCCCTCCACTTT.

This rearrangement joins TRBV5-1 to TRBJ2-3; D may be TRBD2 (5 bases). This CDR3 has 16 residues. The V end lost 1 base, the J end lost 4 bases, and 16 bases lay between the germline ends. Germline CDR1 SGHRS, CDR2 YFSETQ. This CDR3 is CASSLSGRGLSDTQYF. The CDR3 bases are TGCGCCAGCAGCTTGTCTGGTCGAGGGCTCTCAGATACGCAGTATTTT.

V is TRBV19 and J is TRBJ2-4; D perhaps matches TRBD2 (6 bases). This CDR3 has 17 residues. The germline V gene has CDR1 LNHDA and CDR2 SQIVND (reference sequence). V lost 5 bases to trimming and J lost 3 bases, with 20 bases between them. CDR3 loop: CASSVMGLPGGKNIQYF. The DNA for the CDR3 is TGTGCCAGTAGTGTTATGGGGCTCCCCGGGGGCAAAAACATTCAGTACTTC.

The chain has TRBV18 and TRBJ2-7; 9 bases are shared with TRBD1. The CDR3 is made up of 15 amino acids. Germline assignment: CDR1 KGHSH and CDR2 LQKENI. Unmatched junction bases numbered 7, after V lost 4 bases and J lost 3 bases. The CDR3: CASSLQGQGFYEQYF. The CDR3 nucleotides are TGTGCCAGCTCACTCCAGGGACAGGGTTTCTACGAGCAGTACTTC.

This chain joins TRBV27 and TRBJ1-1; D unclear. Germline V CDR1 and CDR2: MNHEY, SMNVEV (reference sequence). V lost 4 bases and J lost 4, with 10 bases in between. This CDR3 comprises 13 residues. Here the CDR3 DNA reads TGTGCCAGCAGTTCGGCGGGTGGCACTGAAGCTTTCTTT. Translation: CASSSAGGTEAFF.

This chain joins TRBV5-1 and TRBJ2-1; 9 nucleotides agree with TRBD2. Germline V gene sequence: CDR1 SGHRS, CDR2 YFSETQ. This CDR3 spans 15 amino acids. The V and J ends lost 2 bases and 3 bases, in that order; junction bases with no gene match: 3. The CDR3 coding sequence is TGCGCCAGCAGCTTCCAGCGGGAGGACTACAATGAGCAGTTCTTC. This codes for CASSFQREDYNEQFF.

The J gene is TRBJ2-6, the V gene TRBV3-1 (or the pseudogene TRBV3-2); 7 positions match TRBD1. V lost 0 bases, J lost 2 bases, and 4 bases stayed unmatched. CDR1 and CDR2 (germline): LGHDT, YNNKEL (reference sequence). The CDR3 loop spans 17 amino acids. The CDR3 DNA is TGTGCCAGCAGCCAAGACGACAGGGCGGCTGGGGCCAACGTCCTGACTTTC. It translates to CASSQDDRAAGANVLTF.

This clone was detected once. In DNA, the CDR3 is TGTGCCAGCAGCCTAATTAGCGGGAAAACGGGCGAGCAGTACTTC. Encoded protein: CASSLISGKTGEQYF. The V call is TRBV11-2, the J call TRBJ2-7; 8 bases are shared with TRBD2. CDR1 SGHAT and CDR2 FQNNGV come from the germline V gene. J lost 6 bases, V lost 5 bases, and 12 bases had no gene match. The CDR3 has 15 residues.

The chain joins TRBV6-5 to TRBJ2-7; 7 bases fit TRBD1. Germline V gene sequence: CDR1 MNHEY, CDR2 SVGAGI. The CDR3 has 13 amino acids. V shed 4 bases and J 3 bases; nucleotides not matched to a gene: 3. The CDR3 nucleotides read TGTGCCAGCAGTTCTGGACAGGACTACGAGCAGTACTTC. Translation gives CASSSGQDYEQYF.

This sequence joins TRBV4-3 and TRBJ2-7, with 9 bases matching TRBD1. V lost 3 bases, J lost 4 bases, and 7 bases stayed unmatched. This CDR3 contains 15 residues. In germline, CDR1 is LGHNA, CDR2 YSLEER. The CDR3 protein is CASSQGDRVVYEQYF. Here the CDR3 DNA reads TGCGCCAGCAGCCAGGGGGACAGGGTAGTTTACGAGCAGTACTTC.

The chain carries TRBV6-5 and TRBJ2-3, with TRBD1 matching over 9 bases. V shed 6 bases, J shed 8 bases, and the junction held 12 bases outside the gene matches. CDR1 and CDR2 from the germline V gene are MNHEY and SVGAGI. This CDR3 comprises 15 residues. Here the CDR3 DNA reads TGTGCCAGCAGGCCACCGGGACAGGGTATTGGTACGCAGTATTTT. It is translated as CASRPPGQGIGTQYF.

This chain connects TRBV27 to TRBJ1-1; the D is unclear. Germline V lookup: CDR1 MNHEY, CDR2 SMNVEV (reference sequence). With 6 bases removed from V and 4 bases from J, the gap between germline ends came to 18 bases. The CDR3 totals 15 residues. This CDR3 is CASSRTAEVSTEAFF. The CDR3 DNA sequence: TGTGCCAGCAGCCGGACCGCGGAGGTGTCCACTGAAGCTTTCTTT.

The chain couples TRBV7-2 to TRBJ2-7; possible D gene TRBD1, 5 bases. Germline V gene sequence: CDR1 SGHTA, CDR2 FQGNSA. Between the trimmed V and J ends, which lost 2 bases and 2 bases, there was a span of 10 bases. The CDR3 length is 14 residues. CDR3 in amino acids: CASSLNRLAYEQYF. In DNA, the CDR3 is TGTGCCAGCAGCTTAAACAGGTTAGCCTACGAGCAGTACTTC.